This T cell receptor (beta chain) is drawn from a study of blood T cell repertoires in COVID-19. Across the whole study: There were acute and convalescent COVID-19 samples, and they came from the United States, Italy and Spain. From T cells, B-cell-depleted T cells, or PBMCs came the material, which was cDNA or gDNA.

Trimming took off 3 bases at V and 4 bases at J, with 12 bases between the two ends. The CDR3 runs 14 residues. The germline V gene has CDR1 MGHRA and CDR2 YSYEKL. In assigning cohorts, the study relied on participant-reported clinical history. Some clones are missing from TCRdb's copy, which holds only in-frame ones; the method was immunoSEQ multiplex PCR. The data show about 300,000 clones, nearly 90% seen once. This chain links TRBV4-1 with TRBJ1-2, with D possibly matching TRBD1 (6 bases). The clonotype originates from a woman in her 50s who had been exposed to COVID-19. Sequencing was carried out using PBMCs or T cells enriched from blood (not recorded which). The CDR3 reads CASSQEQGAYGYTF. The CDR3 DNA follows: TGCGCCAGCAGCCAGGAACAGGGTGCCTATGGCTACACCTTC.